This is a list of T cell receptor beta chains from one sample in a study of cytomegalovirus exposure and HLA in healthy donors. Clones were sequenced by immunoSEQ multiplex PCR, and TCRdb holds only the in-frame ones, with some missing. The table records roughly 62,000 clones, 65% to 80% of them present only once. Material: PBMCs. These receptors all come from a woman aged 25 to 39 in good health and CMV-seronegative. Each CDR3 is given with its conserved first and last residue. Each record gives: D gene, J gene, V gene, clone size, CDR3 DNA, CDR3 protein. D genes are given only for firm matches. A clone size is listed for some rows: how often the clone was seen (once, few, many), or a class if it is expanded.

D gene: TRBD1; J gene: TRBJ1-6; V gene: TRBV7-2; clone size: .; CDR3 DNA: TGTGCCAGCAGCTTATCAGGGGGTAATAATTCACCCCTCCACTTT; CDR3 protein: CASSLSGGNNSPLHF
D gene: TRBD2; J gene: TRBJ2-1; V gene: TRBV7-3; clone size: .; CDR3 DNA: TGTGCCAGCAGCCTCCCGGGACTAGACTACAATGAGCAGTTCTTC; CDR3 protein: CASSLPGLDYNEQFF
D gene: TRBD1; J gene: TRBJ2-3; V gene: TRBV5-1; clone size: .; CDR3 DNA: TGCGCCAGCAGCTCCGGACAGGGCACAGATACGCAGTATTTT; CDR3 protein: CASSSGQGTDTQYF
D gene: .; J gene: TRBJ1-3; V gene: TRBV6-5; clone size: .; CDR3 DNA: TGTGCCAGCAGTTCCCTATCTCCTGGAAACACCATATATTTT; CDR3 protein: CASSSLSPGNTIYF
D gene: .; J gene: TRBJ2-1; V gene: TRBV11-2; clone size: .; CDR3 DNA: TGTGCCAGCAGCTTAGATCGGATGGACTCTTACAATGAGCAGTTCTTC; CDR3 protein: CASSLDRMDSYNEQFF
D gene: .; J gene: TRBJ2-1; V gene: TRBV27; clone size: .; CDR3 DNA: TGTGCCAGCAGTTTATCGAACTACCTTTCCAATGAGCAGTTCTTC; CDR3 protein: CASSLSNYLSNEQFF
D gene: TRBD1; J gene: TRBJ2-7; V gene: TRBV28; clone size: once; CDR3 DNA: TGTGCCAGCAGTTTCCGGACAGGGATCTACGAGCAGTACTTC; CDR3 protein: CASSFRTGIYEQYF
D gene: .; J gene: TRBJ1-5; V gene: TRBV11-2; clone size: few; CDR3 DNA: TGTGCCAGCAGCTCGTCGGGGGGCGAGCATCAGCCCCAGCATTTT; CDR3 protein: CASSSSGGEHQPQHF
D gene: .; J gene: TRBJ2-5; V gene: TRBV19; clone size: few; CDR3 DNA: TGTGCCAGTAGTAAGCGAAGAGGGGGAGGGGGAGAGACCCAGTACTTC; CDR3 protein: CASSKRRGGGGETQYF
D gene: .; J gene: TRBJ2-5; V gene: TRBV5-1; clone size: .; CDR3 DNA: TGCGCCAGCAGCTTTCCTGACAGGCAAGAGACCCAGTACTTC; CDR3 protein: CASSFPDRQETQYF
D gene: TRBD2; J gene: TRBJ2-1; V gene: TRBV4-3; clone size: .; CDR3 DNA: TGCGCCAGCAGCCAAGGGGCAACGGCGGGAGGGCTCGATGAGCAGTTCTTC; CDR3 protein: CASSQGATAGGLDEQFF
D gene: .; J gene: TRBJ1-4; V gene: TRBV28; clone size: once; CDR3 DNA: TGTGCCAGCAGTTTTGGCAGGATTAATGAAAAACTGTTTTTT; CDR3 protein: CASSFGRINEKLFF
D gene: .; J gene: TRBJ2-3; V gene: TRBV30; clone size: .; CDR3 DNA: TGTGCCTGGAGCGGGGGAAATGGGCAGTATTTT; CDR3 protein: CAWSGGNGQYF
D gene: TRBD2; J gene: TRBJ2-7; V gene: TRBV5-6; clone size: once; CDR3 DNA: TGTGCCAGCAGCTTGGGGCTAGCGGGAGGGCCAGGCGAGCAGTACTTC; CDR3 protein: CASSLGLAGGPGEQYF
D gene: TRBD1; J gene: TRBJ2-7; V gene: TRBV2; clone size: .; CDR3 DNA: TGTGCCAGCAGGACAGGGATCCGATACGAGCAGTACTTC; CDR3 protein: CASRTGIRYEQYF
D gene: TRBD2; J gene: TRBJ2-5; V gene: TRBV11-2; clone size: few; CDR3 DNA: TGTGCCAGCAGCTCCATAGCGGGAAGCGGGGAGACCCAGTACTTC; CDR3 protein: CASSSIAGSGETQYF
D gene: TRBD1; J gene: TRBJ2-7; V gene: TRBV9; clone size: .; CDR3 DNA: TGTGCCAGCAGCCCGGGCCAGGGGGTTTCCTACGAGCAGTACTTC; CDR3 protein: CASSPGQGVSYEQYF
D gene: TRBD2; J gene: TRBJ2-1; V gene: TRBV4-1; clone size: once; CDR3 DNA: TGCGCCAGCAGCCAAGATCGACTAGCGGGAGACTCCTACAATGAGCAGTTCTTC; CDR3 protein: CASSQDRLAGDSYNEQFF
D gene: TRBD2; J gene: TRBJ2-1; V gene: TRBV19; clone size: .; CDR3 DNA: TGTGCCAGTAGTACCCCGTCGAGGGCTGGCGGGAGACGGGATGAGCAGTTCTTC; CDR3 protein: CASSTPSRAGGRRDEQFF
D gene: .; J gene: TRBJ2-5; V gene: TRBV6-1; clone size: .; CDR3 DNA: TGTGCCAGCAGTGAAGCGATGGGAGCGGAAGAGACCCAGTACTTC; CDR3 protein: CASSEAMGAEETQYF
D gene: .; J gene: TRBJ1-1; V gene: TRBV5-1; clone size: .; CDR3 DNA: TGCGCCAGCAGCTTGAAACGGGAGAACACTGAAGCTTTCTTT; CDR3 protein: CASSLKRENTEAFF
D gene: TRBD2; J gene: TRBJ2-3; V gene: TRBV4-1; clone size: .; CDR3 DNA: TGCGCCAGCAGCCAAGATAGGTTGGCGGGGGTCCGTGGGGATACGCAGTATTTT; CDR3 protein: CASSQDRLAGVRGDTQYF
D gene: .; J gene: TRBJ1-6; V gene: TRBV10-3; clone size: .; CDR3 DNA: TGTGCCATCACGGGCGGGAATTCACCCCTCCACTTT; CDR3 protein: CAITGGNSPLHF
D gene: TRBD1; J gene: TRBJ2-2; V gene: TRBV11-3; clone size: .; CDR3 DNA: TGTGCCAGCGAGGGGGCGTCCGGGGAGCTGTTTTTT; CDR3 protein: CASEGASGELFF
D gene: TRBD1; J gene: TRBJ2-7; V gene: TRBV10-3; clone size: .; CDR3 DNA: TGTGCCATCAGTGAGTCCCCCCAGGGGGCAACCATCAAGGTGTACTTC; CDR3 protein: CAISESPQGATIKVYF
D gene: .; J gene: TRBJ2-7; V gene: TRBV30; clone size: .; CDR3 DNA: TGTGCCGCGAACGGACTTGCCTACGAGCAGTACTTC; CDR3 protein: CAANGLAYEQYF
D gene: .; J gene: TRBJ2-5; V gene: TRBV21-1; clone size: .; CDR3 DNA: TGTGCCAGCAGGGTGGGGGGAGGCCAAGAGACCCAGTACTTC; CDR3 protein: CASRVGGGQETQYF
D gene: .; J gene: TRBJ1-5; V gene: TRBV2; clone size: .; CDR3 DNA: TGTGCCAGCAGTGAAGCCCCACAGAGCAATCAGCCCCAGCATTTT; CDR3 protein: CASSEAPQSNQPQHF
D gene: .; J gene: TRBJ1-5; V gene: TRBV27; clone size: .; CDR3 DNA: TGTGCCAGCAAGGTAAACAGGGCCGATCAGCCCCAGCATTTT; CDR3 protein: CASKVNRADQPQHF
D gene: .; J gene: TRBJ1-2; V gene: TRBV19; clone size: few; CDR3 DNA: TGTGCCTCAGCGACAGATAACTATGGCTACACCTTC; CDR3 protein: CASATDNYGYTF
D gene: TRBD1; J gene: TRBJ1-2; V gene: TRBV19; clone size: once; CDR3 DNA: TGTGCCAGTAGTATCGGGACAGGTGGCCTCTATGGCTACACCTTC; CDR3 protein: CASSIGTGGLYGYTF
D gene: TRBD1; J gene: TRBJ2-2; V gene: TRBV27; clone size: .; CDR3 DNA: TGTGCCAGCAGTCCCTGGGACAGGGCCCGGACTAACACCGGGGAGCTGTTTTTT; CDR3 protein: CASSPWDRARTNTGELFF